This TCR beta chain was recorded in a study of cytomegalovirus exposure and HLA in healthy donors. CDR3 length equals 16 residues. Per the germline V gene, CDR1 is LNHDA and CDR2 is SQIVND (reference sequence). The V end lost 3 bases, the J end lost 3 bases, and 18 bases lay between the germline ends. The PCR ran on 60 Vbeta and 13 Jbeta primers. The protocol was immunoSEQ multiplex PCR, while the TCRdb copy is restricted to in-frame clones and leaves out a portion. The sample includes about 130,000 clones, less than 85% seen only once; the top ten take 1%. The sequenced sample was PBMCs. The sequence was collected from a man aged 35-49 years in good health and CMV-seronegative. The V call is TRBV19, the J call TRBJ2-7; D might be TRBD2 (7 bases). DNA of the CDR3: TGTGCCAGTAGTATCAGCGGGACACGGTCGGACTACGAGCAGTACTTC. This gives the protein CASSISGTRSDYEQYF.